The entry below gives a single T cell receptor beta chain sequence along with its context. Its antigen is undetermined. TCRdb's copy holds only in-frame clones and misses some; the assay was immunoSEQ multiplex PCR. The sample carries fewer than 100,000 clones, roughly four fifths recorded once. This entry belongs to a study of OX40 agonist ivuxolimab in advanced cancers. CDR3 length: 18 residues. Germline-derived CDR1 and CDR2 are SGHNT and YYREEE (reference sequence). Losses at the gene ends were 4 bases for V and 0 bases for J; bases not matched to a gene: 10. Points from the study as a whole: Clonal expansion among partial responders at 0.1-3.0 mg/kg ranked near the lowest.

Peripheral blood came from all dose cohorts at three timepoints. This chain connects TRBV5-4 to TRBJ2-1; the match to TRBD2 covers 10 bases. The clonotype originates from an adult with an advanced solid tumor such as melanoma, head and neck, liver or kidney cancer. Source: CD4+ or CD8+ T cells sorted from blood, taken in a trial of the OX40 agonist ivuxolimab. CDR3 in amino acids: CASSRGGSGGSSYNEQFF. The CDR3 bases are TGTGCCAGCAGCCGCGGGGGTAGCGGGGGGAGCTCCTACAATGAGCAGTTCTTC. Full variable domain (remainder filled in from reference TRBV5-4 and TRBJ2-1): ETGVTQSPTHLIKTRGQQVTLRCSSQSGHNTVSWYQQALGQGPQFIFQYYREEENGRGNFPPRFSGLQFPNYSSELNVNALELDDSALYLCASSRGGSGGSSYNEQFFGPGTRLTVL.